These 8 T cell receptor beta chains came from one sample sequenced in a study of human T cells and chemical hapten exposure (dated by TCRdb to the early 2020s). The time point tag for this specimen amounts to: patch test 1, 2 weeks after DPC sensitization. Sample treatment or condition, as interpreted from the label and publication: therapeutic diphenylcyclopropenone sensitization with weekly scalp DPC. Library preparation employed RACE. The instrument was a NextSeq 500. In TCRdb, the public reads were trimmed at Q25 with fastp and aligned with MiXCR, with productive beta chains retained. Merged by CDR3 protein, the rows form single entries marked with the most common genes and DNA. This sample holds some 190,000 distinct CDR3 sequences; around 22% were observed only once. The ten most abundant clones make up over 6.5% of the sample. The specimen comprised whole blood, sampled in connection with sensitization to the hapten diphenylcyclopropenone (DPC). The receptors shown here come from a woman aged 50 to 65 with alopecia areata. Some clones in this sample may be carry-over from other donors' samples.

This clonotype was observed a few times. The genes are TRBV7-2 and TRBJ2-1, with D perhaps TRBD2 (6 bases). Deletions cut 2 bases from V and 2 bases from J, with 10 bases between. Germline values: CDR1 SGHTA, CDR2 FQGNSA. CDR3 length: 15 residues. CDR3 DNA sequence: TGTGCCAGCAGCTTATCGGGAGCCCCCTACAATGAGCAGTTCTTC. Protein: CASSLSGAPYNEQFF.

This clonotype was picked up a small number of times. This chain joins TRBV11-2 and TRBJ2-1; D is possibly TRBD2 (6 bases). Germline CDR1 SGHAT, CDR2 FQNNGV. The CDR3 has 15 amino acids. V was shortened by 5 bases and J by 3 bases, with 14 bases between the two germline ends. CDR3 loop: CASSLLAPFYNEQFF. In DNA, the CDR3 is TGTGCCAGCAGCCTCCTAGCGCCATTCTACAATGAGCAGTTCTTC.

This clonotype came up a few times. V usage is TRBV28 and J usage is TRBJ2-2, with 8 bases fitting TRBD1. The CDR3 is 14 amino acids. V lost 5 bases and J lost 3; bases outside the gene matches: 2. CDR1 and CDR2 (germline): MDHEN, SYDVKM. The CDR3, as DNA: TGTGCCAGCAGTCCGACAGGGGACACCGGGGAGCTGTTTTTT. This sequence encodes CASSPTGDTGELFF.

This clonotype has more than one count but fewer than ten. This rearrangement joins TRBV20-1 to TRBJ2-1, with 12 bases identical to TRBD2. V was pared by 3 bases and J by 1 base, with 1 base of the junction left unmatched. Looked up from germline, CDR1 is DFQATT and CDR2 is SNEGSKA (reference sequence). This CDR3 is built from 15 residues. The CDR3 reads CSASGLAGSYNEQFF. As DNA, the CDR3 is TGCAGTGCTAGCGGACTAGCGGGGTCCTACAATGAGCAGTTCTTC.

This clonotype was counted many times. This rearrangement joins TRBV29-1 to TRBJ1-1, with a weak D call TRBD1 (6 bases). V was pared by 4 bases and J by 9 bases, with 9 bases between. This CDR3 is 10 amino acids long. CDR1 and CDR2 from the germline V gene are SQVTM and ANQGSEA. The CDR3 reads CSVGQGQAFF. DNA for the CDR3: TGCAGCGTTGGGCAGGGGCAAGCTTTCTTT.

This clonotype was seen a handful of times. CDR3: CASSFGSSRTQYF. CDR3 coding DNA: TGTGCCAGCAGCTTTGGTTCGTCTCGGACCCAGTACTTC. This chain connects TRBV7-2 to TRBJ2-5; D is unresolved. CDR1 is SGHTA and CDR2 is FQGNSA in the germline V gene. Trimming took 3 bases from V and 7 from J, leaving 12 bases between them. The CDR3 has 13 residues.

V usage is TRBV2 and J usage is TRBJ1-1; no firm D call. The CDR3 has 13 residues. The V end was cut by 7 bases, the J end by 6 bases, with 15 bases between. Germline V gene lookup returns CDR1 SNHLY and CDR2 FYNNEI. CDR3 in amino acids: CASTRRGLAEAFF. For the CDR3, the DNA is TGTGCCAGCACCCGAAGAGGCCTTGCTGAAGCTTTCTTT.

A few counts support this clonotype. DNA of the CDR3: TGCAGCGTTGAACAAGGGGCGCGTACAGATACGCAGTATTTT. It codes for CSVEQGARTDTQYF. The rearrangement links TRBV29-1 to TRBJ2-3; weak D call: TRBD1 (5 bases). CDR1 SQVTM and CDR2 ANQGSEA come from the germline V gene. V lost 2 bases, J lost 3 bases, and 12 bases lay in between. This CDR3 spans 14 amino acids.